This T cell receptor (beta chain) is drawn from a study of blood T cells in healthy people across ages. Comment on this clonotype: Given a much more abundant clone one base away, this may be a read error.

PCR was performed a second time for about 7 to 12 cycles using a sample-barcoded 5' primer and a J-beta primer mix. Each CDR3 protein gets one entry after TCRdb re-called the 5' RACE reads with MiXCR. Among approximately 1.5 million distinct CDR3 sequences listed, 30% to 35% were seen once. V gave up 6 bases and J gave up 6 bases, with 18 bases separating them. The germline gives CDR1 KGHSH, CDR2 LQKENI. This CDR3 region has 14 residues. The sequence came from a woman in her 30s in good health. Sequencing was performed on blood. J is TRBJ2-7 and V is TRBV18; perhaps TRBD2 as D (7 bases). CDR3 residues: CASSPGGRRLEQYF. CDR3 DNA sequence: TGTGCCAGCTCCCCCGGGGGGCGTCGACTCGAGCAGTACTTC.